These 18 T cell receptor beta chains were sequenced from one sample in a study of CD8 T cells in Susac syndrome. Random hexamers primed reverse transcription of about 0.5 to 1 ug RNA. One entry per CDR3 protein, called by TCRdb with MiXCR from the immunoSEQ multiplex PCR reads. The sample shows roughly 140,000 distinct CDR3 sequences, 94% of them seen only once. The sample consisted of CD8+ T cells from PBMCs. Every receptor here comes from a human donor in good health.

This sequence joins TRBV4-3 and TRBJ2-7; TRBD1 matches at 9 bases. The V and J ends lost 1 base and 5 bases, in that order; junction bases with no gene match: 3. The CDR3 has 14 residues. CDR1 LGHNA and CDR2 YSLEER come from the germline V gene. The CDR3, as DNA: TGCGCCAGCAGCCAAGCCACAGGGGGCAACGAGCAGTACTTC. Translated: CASSQATGGNEQYF.

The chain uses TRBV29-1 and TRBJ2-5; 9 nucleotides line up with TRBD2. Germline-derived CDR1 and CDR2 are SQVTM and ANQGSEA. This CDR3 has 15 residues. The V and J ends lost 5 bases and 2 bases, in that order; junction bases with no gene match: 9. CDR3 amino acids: CSVNIGLAYQETQYF. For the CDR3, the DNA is TGCAGCGTTAACATCGGACTAGCGTATCAAGAGACCCAGTACTTC.

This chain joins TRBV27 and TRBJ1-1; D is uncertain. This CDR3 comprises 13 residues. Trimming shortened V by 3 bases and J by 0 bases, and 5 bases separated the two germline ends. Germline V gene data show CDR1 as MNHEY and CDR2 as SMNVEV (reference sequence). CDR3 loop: CASSFQMNTEAFF. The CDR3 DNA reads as TGTGCCAGCAGTTTCCAGATGAACACTGAAGCTTTCTTT.

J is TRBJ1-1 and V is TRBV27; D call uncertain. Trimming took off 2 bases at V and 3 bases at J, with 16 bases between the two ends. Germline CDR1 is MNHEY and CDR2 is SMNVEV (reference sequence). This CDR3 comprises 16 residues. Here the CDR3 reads CASSLTLGRPDTEAFF. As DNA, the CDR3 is TGTGCCAGCAGTTTAACTTTAGGGCGCCCGGACACTGAAGCTTTCTTT.

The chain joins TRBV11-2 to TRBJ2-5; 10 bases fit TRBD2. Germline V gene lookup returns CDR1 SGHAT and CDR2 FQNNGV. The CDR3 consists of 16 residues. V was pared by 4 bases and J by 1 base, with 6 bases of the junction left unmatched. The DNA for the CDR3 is TGTGCCAGCAGCTCTGAGACTAGCGGGTTCCAAGAGACCCAGTACTTC. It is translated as CASSSETSGFQETQYF.

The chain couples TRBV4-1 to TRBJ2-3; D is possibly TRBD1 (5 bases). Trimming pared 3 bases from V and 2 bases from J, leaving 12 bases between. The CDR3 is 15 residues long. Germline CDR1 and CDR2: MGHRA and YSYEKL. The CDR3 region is CASSQAPGYTDTQYF. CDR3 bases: TGCGCCAGCAGCCAGGCCCCAGGGTACACAGATACGCAGTATTTT.

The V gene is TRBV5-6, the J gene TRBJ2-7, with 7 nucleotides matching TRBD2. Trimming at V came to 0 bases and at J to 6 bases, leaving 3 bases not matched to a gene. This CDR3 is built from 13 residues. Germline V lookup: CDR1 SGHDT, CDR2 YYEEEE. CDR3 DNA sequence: TGTGCCAGCAGCTTGGCCGGGGGGATCGAGCAGTACTTC. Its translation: CASSLAGGIEQYF.

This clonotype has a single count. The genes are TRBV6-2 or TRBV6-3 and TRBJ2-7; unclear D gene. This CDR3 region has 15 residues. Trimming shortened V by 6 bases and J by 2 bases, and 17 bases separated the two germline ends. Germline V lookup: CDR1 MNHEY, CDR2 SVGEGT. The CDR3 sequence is CASSRPQARAYEQYF. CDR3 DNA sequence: TGTGCCAGCAGCCGCCCCCAGGCTAGGGCCTACGAGCAGTACTTC.

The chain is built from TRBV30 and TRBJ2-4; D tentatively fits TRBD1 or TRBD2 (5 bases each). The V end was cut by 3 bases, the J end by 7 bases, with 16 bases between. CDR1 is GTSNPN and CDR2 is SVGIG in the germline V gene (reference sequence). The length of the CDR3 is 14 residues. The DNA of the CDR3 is TGTGCCTGGAGCCGACCGGGACCCGGGAACATTCAGTACTTC. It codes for CAWSRPGPGNIQYF.

CDR3 in amino acids: CASSYGLWEQFF. Written as DNA, the CDR3 is TGTGCCAGCAGCTACGGACTTTGGGAGCAGTTCTTC. The gene calls are TRBV7-9 and TRBJ2-1; tentatively, D is TRBD2 (5 bases). CDR3 size: 12 residues. The germline CDR1 and CDR2 sequences are SEHNR and FQNEAQ (reference sequence). Trimming stripped 4 bases from V and 10 bases from J, with 11 bases between.

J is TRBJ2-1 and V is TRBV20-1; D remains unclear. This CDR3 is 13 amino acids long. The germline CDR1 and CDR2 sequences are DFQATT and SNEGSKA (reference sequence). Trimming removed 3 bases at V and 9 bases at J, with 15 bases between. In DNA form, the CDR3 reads TGCAGTGCTAGTGAACACTCGGAAGGTGAGCAGTTCTTC. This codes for CSASEHSEGEQFF.

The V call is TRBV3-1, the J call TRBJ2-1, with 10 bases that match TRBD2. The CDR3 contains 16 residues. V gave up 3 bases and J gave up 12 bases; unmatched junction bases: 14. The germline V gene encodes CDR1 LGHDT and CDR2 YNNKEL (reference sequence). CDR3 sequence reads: CASSHIAGGRTMTQFF. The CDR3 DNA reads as TGTGCCAGCAGCCACATAGCGGGAGGCCGAACAATGACGCAGTTCTTC.

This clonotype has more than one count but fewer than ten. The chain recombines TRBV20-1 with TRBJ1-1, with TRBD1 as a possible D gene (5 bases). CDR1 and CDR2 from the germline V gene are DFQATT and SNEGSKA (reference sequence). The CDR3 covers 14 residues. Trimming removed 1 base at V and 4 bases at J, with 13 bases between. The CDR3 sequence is CSARGVGLGTEAFF. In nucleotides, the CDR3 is TGCAGTGCTAGAGGGGTGGGGCTGGGCACTGAAGCTTTCTTT.

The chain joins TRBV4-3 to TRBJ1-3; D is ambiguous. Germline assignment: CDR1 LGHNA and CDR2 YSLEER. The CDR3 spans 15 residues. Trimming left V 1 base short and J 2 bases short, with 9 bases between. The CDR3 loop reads CASSQVSLPGNTIYF. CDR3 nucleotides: TGCGCCAGCAGCCAAGTGTCCCTCCCTGGAAACACCATATATTTT.

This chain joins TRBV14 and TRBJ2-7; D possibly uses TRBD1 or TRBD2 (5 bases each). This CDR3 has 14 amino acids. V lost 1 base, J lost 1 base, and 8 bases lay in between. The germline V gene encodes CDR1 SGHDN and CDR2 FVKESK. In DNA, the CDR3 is TGTGCCAGCAGCCAAGCAGGGAGTTCCTACGAGCAGTACTTC. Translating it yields CASSQAGSSYEQYF. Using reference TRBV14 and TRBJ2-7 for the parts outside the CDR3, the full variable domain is EAGVTQFPSHSVIEKGQTVTLRCDPISGHDNLYWYRRVMGKEIKFLLHFVKESKQDESGMPNNRFLAERTGGTYSTLKVQPAELEDSGVYFCASSQAGSSYEQYFGPGTRLTVT.

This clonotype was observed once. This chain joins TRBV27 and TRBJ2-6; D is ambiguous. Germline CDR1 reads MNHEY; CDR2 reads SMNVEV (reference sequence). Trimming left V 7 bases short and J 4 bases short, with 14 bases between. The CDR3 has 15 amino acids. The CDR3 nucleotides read TGTGCCAGCACCCCTCTGGGGAACGGGGCCAACGTCCTGACTTTC. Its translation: CASTPLGNGANVLTF. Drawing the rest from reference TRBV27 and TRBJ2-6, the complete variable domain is EAQVTQNPRYLITVTGKKLTVTCSQNMNHEYMSWYRQDPGLGLRQIYYSMNVEVTDKGDVPEGYKVSRKEKRNFPLILESPSPNQTSLYFCASTPLGNGANVLTFGAGSRLTVL.

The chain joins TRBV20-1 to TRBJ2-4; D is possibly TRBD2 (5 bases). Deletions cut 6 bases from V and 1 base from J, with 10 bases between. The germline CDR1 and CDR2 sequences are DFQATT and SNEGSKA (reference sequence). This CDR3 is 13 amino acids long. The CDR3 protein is CSAVEVAKNIQYF. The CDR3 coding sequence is TGCAGTGCGGTGGAGGTGGCCAAAAACATTCAGTACTTC.

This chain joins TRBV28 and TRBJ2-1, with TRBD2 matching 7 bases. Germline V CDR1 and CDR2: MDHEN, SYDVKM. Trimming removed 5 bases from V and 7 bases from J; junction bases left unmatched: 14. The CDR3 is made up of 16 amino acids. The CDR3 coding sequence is TGTGCCAGCAGTCCATCCGCAGGGAGGGTATGGAATGAGCAGTTCTTC. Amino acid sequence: CASSPSAGRVWNEQFF.